This entry concerns a single T cell receptor (beta chain). Its antigen remains unknown. cDNA molecules, individually, were tagged with unique molecular identifiers. Using its own MiXCR run on the 5' RACE reads, TCRdb lists one record per CDR3 protein. Among 60,000 to 90,000 distinct CDR3 sequences listed, 15% to 20% were seen once. The data originate from a study of early T cells in non-severe SARS-CoV-2 infection. Study background: Sequencing input comprised bulk RNA from unsorted whole blood; chain pairing was not available.

The CDR3 has 14 residues. V was pared by 5 bases and J by 2 bases, with 13 bases between. The germline CDR1 and CDR2 sequences are MNHEY and SMNVEV (reference sequence). Study-level findings and limits: VDJdb-based matching was biased toward anti-spike CD8 responses and missed private and CD4 specificities.

The V gene is TRBV27, the J gene TRBJ2-7; D possibly matches TRBD1 or TRBD2 (5 bases each). The TCR sequence derives from an adult who was a healthcare worker with PCR-confirmed SARS-CoV-2 infection or an uninfected control (not recorded which). Sequenced: whole blood. This CDR3 is CASSPRDGTYEQYF. In DNA form, the CDR3 reads TGTGCCAGCAGTCCCCGGGACGGGACCTACGAGCAGTACTTC.